This entry lists 30 T cell receptor beta chains sequenced from one sample in a study of human T cells and chemical hapten exposure. The time point here: pre-sensitization, week 0. Treatment here: therapeutic diphenylcyclopropenone sensitization with weekly scalp DPC. TCRdb used MiXCR to reprocess the RACE reads, holding one entry per CDR3 protein. The data hold approximately 90,000 distinct CDR3 sequences, with 8.5% observed a single time. The sample in question was whole blood, obtained in connection with sensitization to the hapten diphenylcyclopropenone (DPC). Source of these receptors: a man between 35 and 55 years old with alopecia areata. Some clones in this sample may be carry-over from other donors' samples.

This clonotype was observed a few times. The rearrangement joins TRBV19 to TRBJ2-7; tentatively, D is TRBD2 (6 bases). V lost 9 bases and J 2 bases, leaving 14 bases between the germline ends. This CDR3 comprises 13 residues. Germline CDR1 reads LNHDA; CDR2 reads SQIVND (reference sequence). Here the CDR3 DNA reads TGTGCCAGCCGAAAGGAGGGTCCCTACGAGCAGTACTTC. Its protein product is CASRKEGPYEQYF.

The V call is TRBV7-2, the J call TRBJ2-1; 10 bases align to TRBD2. Trimming took 5 bases from V and 10 from J; bases not matched to a gene: 11. The CDR3 contains 15 residues. Germline CDR1 is SGHTA and CDR2 is FQGNSA. The CDR3 is CASSGSGRALLEQFF. The DNA for the CDR3 is TGTGCCAGCAGCGGAAGCGGGAGGGCCTTGTTAGAGCAGTTCTTC.

The rearrangement joins TRBV7-2 to TRBJ2-1; 7 bases map to TRBD2. CDR1 and CDR2 from the germline V gene are SGHTA and FQGNSA. There are 19 residues in the CDR3. V dropped 5 bases and J dropped 0; count of bases not matched to a gene: 16. The CDR3 DNA sequence: TGTGCCAGCAGCCGTTCTTGGCAGCCCGGACTAGTCTCCTACAATGAGCAGTTCTTC. Translated, it gives CASSRSWQPGLVSYNEQFF.

CDR3 coding DNA: TGTGCCAGCAGCTTAGTTTTTAGCACAGATACGCAGTATTTT. Translating it yields CASSLVFSTDTQYF. V usage is TRBV7-8 and J usage is TRBJ2-3, with no clear D. The CDR3 loop spans 14 amino acids. Trimming took off 1 base at V and 0 bases at J, with 5 bases between the two ends. Germline assignment: CDR1 SGHVS and CDR2 FQNEAQ.

This clonotype was observed a few times. The chain couples TRBV11-2 to TRBJ1-2; 7 positions agree with TRBD1. Germline CDR1 SGHAT, CDR2 FQNNGV. The CDR3 spans 15 residues. V gave up 2 bases and J gave up 4 bases; unmatched junction bases: 7. CDR3 DNA sequence: TGTGCCAGCAGCTTACCGGGACAGCCACCCTATGGCTACACCTTC. It encodes CASSLPGQPPYGYTF.

The chain carries TRBV29-1 and TRBJ2-3; tentatively, D is TRBD1 or TRBD2 (5 bases each). The CDR3 totals 14 residues. In germline, CDR1 is SQVTM, CDR2 ANQGSEA. The V end lost 4 bases, the J end lost 0 bases, and 11 bases lay between the germline ends. This CDR3 reads CSVAEGPSTDTQYF. In DNA, the CDR3 is TGCAGCGTTGCTGAGGGGCCTAGCACAGATACGCAGTATTTT.

The rearrangement links TRBV6-2 or TRBV6-3 to TRBJ2-1; 13 bases are a match to TRBD2. This CDR3 has 15 residues. Germline CDR1 and CDR2: MNHEY and SVGEGT. J lost 6 bases, V lost 6 bases, and 5 bases had no gene match. CDR3 residues: CASSRLAGGVNEQFF. The CDR3 region has the DNA TGTGCCAGCAGCCGACTAGCGGGAGGAGTCAATGAGCAGTTCTTC.

This clonotype was picked up many times. The J gene is TRBJ2-7, the V gene TRBV18; D possibly matches TRBD1 or TRBD2 (5 bases each). V was shortened by 3 bases and J by 5 bases, with 11 bases between the two germline ends. Germline CDR1 is KGHSH and CDR2 is LQKENI. This CDR3 contains 13 residues. The CDR3, as DNA: TGTGCCAGCTCACCCCCCGGGGCCCACGAGCAGTACTTC. Encoded protein: CASSPPGAHEQYF.

This chain connects TRBV29-1 to TRBJ2-7; D ambiguous. The germline V and J ends were trimmed by 5 bases and 0 bases, with 26 bases remaining between them. CDR3 length equals 18 residues. CDR1 SQVTM and CDR2 ANQGSEA come from the germline V gene. CDR3 protein: CSVSRLDPETVSSYEQYV. Here the CDR3 DNA reads TGCAGCGTTTCCCGCCTCGATCCCGAGACGGTGAGCTCCTACGAGCAGTACGTC.

V usage is TRBV5-1 and J usage is TRBJ1-1, with 8 bases identical to TRBD1. Germline V CDR1 and CDR2: SGHRS, YFSETQ. V trimming: 2 bases; J trimming: 1 base; junction bases outside the gene matches: 4. The CDR3 totals 15 residues. The CDR3 nucleotides read TGCGCCAGCAGCTTCACGGGGACAGGGAACACTGAAGCTTTCTTT. Translation gives CASSFTGTGNTEAFF.

This clonotype was observed a few times. This chain connects TRBV6-5 to TRBJ2-7; no clear D. V was shortened by 7 bases and J by 2 bases, with 6 bases between the two germline ends. CDR3 size: 11 residues. Germline CDR1 is MNHEY and CDR2 is SVGAGI. CDR3 DNA: TGTGCCAGCACAACTCCCTACGAGCAGTACGTC. Its protein is CASTTPYEQYV.

This clonotype was observed many times. This rearrangement joins TRBV24-1 to TRBJ2-5, with 8 bases identical to TRBD1. The germline V gene encodes CDR1 KGHDR and CDR2 SFDVKD. V lost 5 bases and J lost 1; bases outside the gene matches: 11. The CDR3 covers 17 residues. The CDR3 spells CATSGRTGRLSQETQYF. The DNA of the CDR3 is TGTGCCACCAGTGGCCGGACAGGGAGGTTGAGCCAAGAGACCCAGTACTTC.

This clonotype was counted between two and nine times. The rearrangement links TRBV18 to TRBJ2-7; TRBD2 aligns across 15 bases. Trimming cost V 0 bases and J 5 bases; bases outside gene matches: 5. From germline, CDR1 is KGHSH and CDR2 LQKENI. This CDR3 spans 17 amino acids. CDR3 residues: CASSPPGLAGGPHEQYF. In nucleotides, the CDR3 is TGTGCCAGCTCACCACCCGGACTAGCGGGAGGGCCTCACGAGCAGTACTTC.

This clonotype occurred many times. The chain couples TRBV6-5 to TRBJ1-5, with TRBD1 matching over 7 bases. Germline V CDR1 and CDR2: MNHEY, SVGAGI. The CDR3 extends over 15 amino acids. With V trimmed by 5 bases and J by 4 bases, 8 bases remained unmatched. CDR3 residues: CASSLVTGENQPQHF. CDR3 nucleotides: TGTGCCAGCAGTCTCGTTACAGGGGAAAATCAGCCCCAGCATTTT.

This clonotype showed up just a few times. The chain is built from TRBV6-5 and TRBJ2-7; D unresolved. V was pared by 4 bases and J by 2 bases, with 12 bases between. The length of the CDR3 is 14 residues. Germline CDR1 reads MNHEY; CDR2 reads SVGAGI. CDR3 nucleotide sequence: TGTGCCAGCAGTTCCTCACTTAACCCCTACGAGCAGTACGTC. Its translation is CASSSSLNPYEQYV.

This clonotype was found many times. This rearrangement joins TRBV25-1 to TRBJ2-7; D uncertain. Per germline, CDR1 MGHDK and CDR2 SYGVNS. V lost 9 bases and J lost 2, with 20 bases in between. The CDR3 is made up of 15 amino acids. CDR3 loop: CASNPGLEATYEQYV. CDR3 DNA sequence: TGTGCCAGTAACCCGGGTCTCGAGGCCACCTACGAGCAGTACGTC.

The chain couples TRBV11-3 to TRBJ2-4; D might be TRBD1 (6 bases). V was pared by 3 bases and J by 1 base, with 13 bases between. CDR1 is SGHNT and CDR2 is YENEEA in the germline V gene. The CDR3 totals 16 residues. The CDR3 bases are TGTGCCAGCAGCTTGGACAGTCGCTCGGCCAAAAACATTCAGTACTTC. Amino acid sequence: CASSLDSRSAKNIQYF.

This clonotype was seen only a few times. The chain recombines TRBV2 with TRBJ2-7, with 10 nucleotides matching TRBD2. With V trimmed by 6 bases and J by 6 bases, 5 bases remained unmatched. Germline assignment: CDR1 SNHLY and CDR2 FYNNEI. The CDR3 is 13 residues long. As DNA, the CDR3 is TGTGCCAGCAGGAAGCGGGAGGGCCCCGAGCAGTACTTC. Residues: CASRKREGPEQYF.

This clonotype was counted between two and nine times. The J gene is TRBJ1-6, the V gene TRBV5-4; D is unclear. CDR3 length: 14 amino acids. Germline loops: CDR1 SGHNT, CDR2 YYREEE (reference sequence). V lost 1 base and J 7 bases, leaving 9 bases between the germline ends. The chain's CDR3 is CASSLQDGNSPLHF. The CDR3 DNA reads as TGTGCCAGCAGCTTGCAGGATGGGAATTCACCCCTCCACTTT.

The chain is built from TRBV6-2 or TRBV6-3 and TRBJ1-5, with 7 bases matching TRBD1. Germline V gives CDR1 MNHEY, CDR2 SVGEGT. Germline trimming cut 6 bases from V and 2 bases from J; bases unmatched to any gene: 4. The CDR3 totals 14 residues. The CDR3 reads CASRITGGNQPQHF. The DNA for the CDR3 is TGTGCCAGCAGGATCACAGGGGGCAATCAGCCCCAGCATTTT.

This clonotype is labeled medium-sized (0.01 to 0.1%). V and J are TRBV3-1 and TRBJ1-1; TRBD1 agrees at 8 bases. Germline-derived CDR1 and CDR2 are LGHDT and YNNKEL (reference sequence). V was pared by 7 bases and J by 4 bases, with 8 bases of the junction left unmatched. The CDR3 covers 14 residues. Here the CDR3 DNA reads TGTGCCAGCACTTACAGGGGGGGCGGCACTGAAGCTTTCTTT. It codes for CASTYRGGGTEAFF.

In its sample, this clonotype was seen many times. The rearrangement links TRBV29-1 to TRBJ1-6; TRBD1 aligns across 7 bases. The CDR3 sequence is 13 residues long. Per germline, CDR1 SQVTM and CDR2 ANQGSEA. V trimming: 5 bases; J trimming: 7 bases; junction bases outside the gene matches: 5. The CDR3 is CSVQTGENSPLHF. CDR3 sequence (DNA): TGCAGCGTTCAAACAGGGGAGAATTCACCCCTCCACTTT.

This clonotype was seen repeatedly, ten times or more. The genes are TRBV6-5 and TRBJ1-5, with 9 bases aligning to TRBD1. Germline trimming cut 6 bases from V and 8 bases from J; bases unmatched to any gene: 11. The germline V gene encodes CDR1 MNHEY and CDR2 SVGAGI. The CDR3 runs 15 residues. Written as DNA, the CDR3 is TGTGCCAGCAGGAAAGGGACAGGGTGGTTAGAGCCCCAGCATTTT. As protein: CASRKGTGWLEPQHF.

This clonotype was seen a handful of times. The V gene is TRBV7-6, the J gene TRBJ1-2, with D unclear. Per germline, CDR1 SGHVS and CDR2 FNYEAQ. CDR3 length: 15 residues. The ends were cut back, 2 bases at V and 8 bases at J, with 18 bases in the middle. The CDR3 sequence: CASSLRPTVSGGYTF. In DNA, the CDR3 is TGTGCCAGCAGCTTACGCCCTACGGTCTCTGGGGGCTACACCTTC.

This chain links TRBV7-6 with TRBJ2-3, with unresolved D. The germline CDR1 and CDR2 sequences are SGHVS and FNYEAQ. This CDR3 has 14 amino acids. Deletions cut 0 bases from V and 1 base from J, with 5 bases between. The CDR3 loop reads CASSLASGTDTQYF. DNA of the CDR3: TGTGCCAGCAGCTTAGCGTCCGGCACAGATACGCAGTATTTT.

The sample holds many counts of this clonotype. The chain has TRBV20-1 and TRBJ1-5; TRBD1 is a possible D gene (5 bases). This CDR3 is 13 amino acids long. The V gene's germline CDR1 is DFQATT and CDR2 SNEGSKA (reference sequence). V was clipped by 5 bases and J by 6 bases, with 14 bases between them. CDR3 sequence (DNA): TGCAGTGCTCCGGGGAGGGGCGGTCAGCCCCAGCATTTT. Translation: CSAPGRGGQPQHF.

This clonotype was seen a handful of times. One end of the junction does not line up with germline, which may come from a read error. The chain has TRBV20-1 and TRBJ2-1; the D gene is possibly TRBD2 (6 bases). CDR3 length equals 12 residues. Germline V gene sequence: CDR1 DFQATT, CDR2 SNEGSKA (reference sequence). The CDR3 coding sequence is TGCAGTTCTAGCGTATATAACAATGAGCAGTTCTTC. Protein: CSSSVYNNEQFF.

This chain links TRBV20-1 with TRBJ1-5; D call uncertain. The CDR3 is 13 residues long. Germline loops: CDR1 DFQATT, CDR2 SNEGSKA (reference sequence). V dropped 4 bases and J dropped 3 bases, with 10 bases sitting between them. Written as DNA, the CDR3 is TGCAGTGCTAAGAGGACCTTCAATCAGCCCCAGCATTTT. This encodes CSAKRTFNQPQHF.

Only a few counts were recorded for this clonotype. The chain uses TRBV6-5 and TRBJ2-3; 8 bases are shared with TRBD2. The CDR3 is 15 amino acids. Germline V gene data show CDR1 as MNHEY and CDR2 as SVGAGI. V dropped 8 bases and J dropped 2; count of bases not matched to a gene: 9. The CDR3 DNA follows: TGTGCCAGCCGTAGCGCGGGACTAGACACAGATACGCAGTATTTT. It yields the protein CASRSAGLDTDTQYF.

This clonotype was recorded at least ten times. The J gene is TRBJ1-3, the V gene TRBV7-2; no firm D call. CDR3 length equals 15 residues. V gave up 1 base and J gave up 4 bases, with 11 bases separating them. CDR1 is SGHTA and CDR2 is FQGNSA in the germline V gene. CDR3 region: CASSLDAVFGNTIYF. The CDR3 DNA is TGTGCCAGCAGCTTAGACGCGGTCTTCGGAAACACCATATATTTT.